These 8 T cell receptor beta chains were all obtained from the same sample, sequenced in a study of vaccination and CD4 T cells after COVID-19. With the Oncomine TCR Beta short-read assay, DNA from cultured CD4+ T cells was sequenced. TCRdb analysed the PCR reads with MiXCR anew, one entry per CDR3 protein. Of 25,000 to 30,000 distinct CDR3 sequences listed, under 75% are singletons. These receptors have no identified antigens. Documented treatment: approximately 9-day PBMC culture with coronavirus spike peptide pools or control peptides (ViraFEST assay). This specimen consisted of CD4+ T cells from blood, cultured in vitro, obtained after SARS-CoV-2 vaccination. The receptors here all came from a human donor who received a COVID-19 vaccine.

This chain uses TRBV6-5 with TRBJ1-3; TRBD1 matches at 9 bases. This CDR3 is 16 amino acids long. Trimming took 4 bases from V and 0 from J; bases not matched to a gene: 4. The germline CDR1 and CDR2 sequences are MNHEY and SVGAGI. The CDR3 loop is CASSSGQGSSGNTIYF. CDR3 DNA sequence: TGTGCCAGCAGTTCGGGACAGGGAAGCTCTGGAAACACCATATATTTT.

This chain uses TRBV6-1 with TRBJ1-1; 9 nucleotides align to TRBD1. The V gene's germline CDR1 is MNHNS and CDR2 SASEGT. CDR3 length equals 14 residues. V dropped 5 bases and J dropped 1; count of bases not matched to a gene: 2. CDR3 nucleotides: TGTGCCAGCAGTCCGGGACAGGGGAACACTGAAGCTTTCTTT. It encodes CASSPGQGNTEAFF.

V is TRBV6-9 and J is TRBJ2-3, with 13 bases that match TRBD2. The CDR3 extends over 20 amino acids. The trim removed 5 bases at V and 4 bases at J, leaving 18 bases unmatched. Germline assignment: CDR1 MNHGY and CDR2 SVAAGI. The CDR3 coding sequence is TGTGCCAGCAGTAAAAACCGAACGGGACTAGCGGGGTCCTATGCAGATACGCAGTATTTT. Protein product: CASSKNRTGLAGSYADTQYF.

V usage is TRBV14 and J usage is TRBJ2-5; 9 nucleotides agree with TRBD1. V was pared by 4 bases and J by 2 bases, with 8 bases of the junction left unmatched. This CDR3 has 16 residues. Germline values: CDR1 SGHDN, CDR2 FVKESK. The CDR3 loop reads CASSLGDRDLQETQYF. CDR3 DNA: TGTGCCAGCAGCCTAGGGGACAGGGACTTACAAGAGACCCAGTACTTC.

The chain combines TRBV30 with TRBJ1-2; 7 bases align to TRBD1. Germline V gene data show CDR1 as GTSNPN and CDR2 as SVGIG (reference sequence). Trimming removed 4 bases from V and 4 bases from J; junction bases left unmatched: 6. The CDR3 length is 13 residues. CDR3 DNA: TGTGCCTGGAATTGGCAGGGGGGCTATGGCTACACCTTC. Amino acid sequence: CAWNWQGGYGYTF.

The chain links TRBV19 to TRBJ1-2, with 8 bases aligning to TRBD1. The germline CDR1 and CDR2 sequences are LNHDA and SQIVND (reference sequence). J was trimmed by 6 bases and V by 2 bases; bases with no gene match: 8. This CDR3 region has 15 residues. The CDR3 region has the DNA TGTGCCAGTAGTATACTCTCACAGGGGGAGAATGGCTACACCTTC. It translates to CASSILSQGENGYTF.

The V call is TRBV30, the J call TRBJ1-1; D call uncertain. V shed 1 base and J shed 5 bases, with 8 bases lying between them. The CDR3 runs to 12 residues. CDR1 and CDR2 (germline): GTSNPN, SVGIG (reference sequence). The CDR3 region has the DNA TGTGCCTGGAGTGACCGGTGGACTGAAGCTTTCTTT. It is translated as CAWSDRWTEAFF.

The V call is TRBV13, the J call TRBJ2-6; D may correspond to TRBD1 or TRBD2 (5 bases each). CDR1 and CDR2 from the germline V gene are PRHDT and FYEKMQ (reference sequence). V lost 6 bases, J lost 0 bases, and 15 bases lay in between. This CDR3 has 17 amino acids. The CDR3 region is CASSFPGRGSGANVLTF. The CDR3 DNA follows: TGTGCCAGCAGTTTTCCGGGGCGAGGCTCTGGGGCCAACGTCCTGACTTTC.